The 13 T cell receptor beta chains presented below share a single source sample, sequenced in a study of identical twins. TCRdb redid the calling of the 5' RACE reads with MiXCR, one entry per CDR3 protein. The sample records 700,000 or so distinct CDR3 sequences, more than 6.5% being singletons. These same records also appear under a second study, on yellow fever vaccine responses in identical twins.

Sequencing was performed on PBMCs. All receptors come from a young woman in good health.

This clonotype was recorded a few times. This rearrangement joins TRBV29-1 to TRBJ2-4; D may be TRBD1 or TRBD2 (6 bases each). The V gene lost 3 bases and the J gene lost 4 bases, with 16 bases spanning the gap. CDR1 and CDR2 from the germline V gene are SQVTM and ANQGSEA. The CDR3 runs to 15 residues. The CDR3 sequence: CSVEGPGAGKNIQYF. The DNA for the CDR3 is TGCAGCGTTGAGGGCCCGGGGGCGGGGAAAAACATTCAGTACTTC. The full variable domain, with the rest looked up from reference TRBV29-1 and TRBJ2-4, is SAVISQKPSRDICQRGTSLTIQCQVDSQVTMMFWYRQQPGQSLTLIATANQGSEATYESGFVIDKFPISRPNLTFSTLTVSNMSPEDSSIYLCSVEGPGAGKNIQYFGAGTRLSVL.

This chain joins TRBV7-8 and TRBJ2-3, with D hard to call. V was shortened by 4 bases and J by 6 bases, with 17 bases between the two germline ends. The CDR3 contains 15 residues. Germline V gene data show CDR1 as SGHVS and CDR2 as FQNEAQ. The CDR3 nucleotides are TGTGCCAGCAGCTACTCCGAAGCCGGGTGGGATACGCAGTATTTT. Translated, it gives CASSYSEAGWDTQYF. The variable domain in full, with the rest retrieved from reference TRBV7-8 and TRBJ2-3, is GAGVSQSPRYKVAKRGQDVALRCDPISGHVSLFWYQQALGQGPEFLTYFQNEAQLDKSGLPSDRFFAERPEGSVSTLKIQRTQQEDSAVYLCASSYSEAGWDTQYFGPGTRLTVL.

This clonotype turned up a few times. The V and J genes are TRBV3-1 and TRBJ1-4; D is possibly TRBD1 (5 bases). Germline V gene lookup returns CDR1 LGHDT and CDR2 YNNKEL (reference sequence). Trimming shortened V by 0 bases and J by 4 bases, and 12 bases separated the two germline ends. The CDR3 runs to 16 residues. The CDR3 nucleotides read TGTGCCAGCAGCCAAGATCCGGGGGTCCTTAATGAAAAACTGTTTTTT. Translated, it gives CASSQDPGVLNEKLFF.

The chain employs TRBV3-1 and TRBJ2-2, with TRBD2 matching 9 bases. The CDR3 sequence is 18 residues long. V shed 3 bases and J 2 bases; nucleotides not matched to a gene: 10. Germline CDR1 reads LGHDT; CDR2 reads YNNKEL (reference sequence). The CDR3 DNA follows: TGTGCCAGCAGCCAGCGACGAGCGGGGGGAAGTAACACCGGGGAGCTGTTTTTT. Protein sequence: CASSQRRAGGSNTGELFF.

This clonotype was picked up a small number of times. The V call is TRBV12-3 or TRBV12-4, the J call TRBJ2-3; 12 positions match TRBD2. J gave up 8 bases and V 5 bases, and 8 bases lay outside the gene matches. The CDR3 has 15 amino acids. CDR3 protein: CASSLVTSGRGTQYF. CDR3 nucleotides: TGTGCCAGCAGTCTAGTGACTAGCGGGAGAGGTACGCAGTATTTT.

The chain has TRBV24-1 and TRBJ2-5, with 13 bases aligning to TRBD2. Germline lookup yields CDR1 KGHDR and CDR2 SFDVKD. V trimming: 3 bases; J trimming: 7 bases; junction bases outside the gene matches: 7. There are 16 residues in the CDR3. CDR3 DNA sequence: TGTGCCACCAGTGATCCGGGGACTAGCGGGAAGGGGACCCAGTACTTC. Its translation: CATSDPGTSGKGTQYF.

This clonotype was recorded at least ten times. The V gene is TRBV7-9, the J gene TRBJ2-7; no firm D call. With 1 base removed from V and 7 bases from J, the gap between germline ends came to 11 bases. The CDR3 extends over 13 amino acids. Germline CDR1 reads SEHNR; CDR2 reads FQNEAQ (reference sequence). The CDR3 spells CASSLETFGEQYF. In DNA form, the CDR3 reads TGTGCCAGCAGCTTAGAGACCTTTGGGGAGCAGTACTTC.

This clonotype was seen ten or more times. The chain joins TRBV5-1 to TRBJ2-3; 12 nucleotides match TRBD1. The CDR3 runs 15 residues. The germline gives CDR1 SGHRS, CDR2 YFSETQ. V was pared by 6 bases and J by 4 bases, with 6 bases of the junction left unmatched. CDR3 protein: CASNYGDRGPDTQYF. CDR3 nucleotide sequence: TGCGCCAGCAACTACGGGGACAGGGGGCCAGATACGCAGTATTTT.

This clonotype was counted a few times. V gene TRBV11-2 combines with J gene TRBJ1-2; D not resolved. Germline loops: CDR1 SGHAT, CDR2 FQNNGV. This CDR3 is 13 amino acids long. Trimming removed 2 bases at V and 3 bases at J, with 7 bases between. CDR3 in amino acids: CASSLLADYGYTF. In DNA form, the CDR3 reads TGTGCCAGCAGCTTACTGGCAGACTATGGCTACACCTTC. Using reference TRBV11-2 and TRBJ1-2 for the parts outside the CDR3, the full variable domain is EAGVAQSPRYKIIEKRQSVAFWCNPISGHATLYWYQQILGQGPKLLIQFQNNGVVDDSQLPKDRFSAERLKGVDSTLKIQPAKLEDSAVYLCASSLLADYGYTFGSGTRLTVV.

This clonotype was seen repeatedly, ten times or more. The chain uses TRBV5-1 and TRBJ2-2; 9 bases are a match to TRBD2. Looked up from germline, CDR1 is SGHRS and CDR2 is YFSETQ. This CDR3 region has 15 residues. The trim removed 4 bases at V and 2 bases at J, leaving 3 bases unmatched. CDR3 region: CASSQRGENTGELFF. In DNA, the CDR3 is TGCGCCAGCAGCCAGCGGGGGGAAAACACCGGGGAGCTGTTTTTT.

Comment on this clonotype: Mismatch with germline at one junction end may stem from a read error. V and J are TRBV6-1 and TRBJ2-2; the match to TRBD1 covers 7 bases. Germline V gives CDR1 MNHNS, CDR2 SASEGT. The CDR3 contains 14 residues. The CDR3 DNA reads as TGTGCCAGCAGTCGCACAGGGGATTCCGGGGAGCCGTTTTTT. Amino acids: CASSRTGDSGEPFF.

The sample holds many counts of this clonotype. The V call is TRBV7-2, the J call TRBJ2-2; the D is unclear. CDR3 size: 13 residues. The V gene lost 5 bases and the J gene lost 6 bases, with 10 bases spanning the gap. Germline-derived CDR1 and CDR2 are SGHTA and FQGNSA. The CDR3 region has the DNA TGTGCCAGCAGCCCGGTCAAGGCCGGGGAGCTGTTTTTT. Residues: CASSPVKAGELFF.

This chain joins TRBV5-8 and TRBJ2-1; 10 nucleotides match TRBD1. Unmatched junction bases numbered 6, after V lost 3 bases and J lost 3 bases. The CDR3 is made up of 16 amino acids. Germline CDR1 and CDR2: SGHTS and YDEGEE. The CDR3 protein is CASSYWTGGGYNEQFF. CDR3 coding DNA: TGTGCCAGCAGCTACTGGACAGGGGGGGGCTACAATGAGCAGTTCTTC.